The 3 T cell receptor beta chains reported below all come from one sample, sequenced in a study of blood T cell repertoires in COVID-19. The table came from immunoSEQ multiplex PCR; TCRdb's copy has only in-frame clones and leaves some out. The table records about 250,000 clones, more than 75% of them present only once. The sequenced sample was peripheral blood. The receptors were gathered from a woman between 40 and 50 years old who had recovered from COVID-19.

J is TRBJ1-1 and V is TRBV18; D might be TRBD1 (5 bases). Per germline, CDR1 KGHSH and CDR2 LQKENI. The CDR3 has 17 amino acids. V lost 1 base to trimming and J lost 0 bases, with 15 bases between them. CDR3 DNA: TGTGCCAGCTCACCACGCGGGGGGACCCCGATGAACACTGAAGCTTTCTTT. It codes for CASSPRGGTPMNTEAFF.

The chain couples TRBV12-3 or TRBV12-4 to TRBJ1-2; 9 bases agree with TRBD1. The CDR3 contains 13 residues. Trimming cost V 11 bases and J 4 bases; bases outside gene matches: 8. CDR3 nucleotides: TGTGCCGCACGGACAGGGGCTGGCTATGGCTACACCTTC. Translation gives CAARTGAGYGYTF.

The chain recombines TRBV3-1 (or the pseudogene TRBV3-2) with TRBJ2-2; D is possibly TRBD2 (5 bases). V was trimmed by 4 bases and J by 4 bases, leaving 7 bases between them. The CDR3 contains 13 residues. Germline CDR1 is LGHDT and CDR2 is YNNKEL (reference sequence). The CDR3 DNA reads as TGTGCCAGCAGCCCGGGGTCCACCGGGGAGCTGTTTTTT. It specifies CASSPGSTGELFF.